This T cell receptor (beta chain) emerged from a study of Graves' ophthalmopathy and Graves' hyperthyroidism. Study details: Peripheral blood sampling preceded any treatment and occurred at initial diagnosis.

On this clonotype: Its antigen is as yet unknown.

The CDR3 covers 16 residues. Germline V gene lookup returns CDR1 DFQATT and CDR2 SNEGSKA (reference sequence). The J segment lost 1 base and the V segment lost 6 bases, leaving 7 bases of the junction unmatched. Broader study findings: Blood also contained most of the expanded thyroid clonotypes above 0.001 frequency.

Amplification from RNA transcripts yielded the TCR beta CDR3 regions. An initial RT-PCR round employing HTBI primers preceded a second-round multiplex PCR. TCRdb re-called the multiplex PCR reads through MiXCR, storing one row per CDR3 protein. The sample lists just over 600,000 distinct CDR3 sequences; around a fifth were seen once. This chain uses TRBV20-1 with TRBJ2-6; TRBD1 aligns across 9 bases. Material: peripheral blood. This TCR derives from a woman in her late teens or twenties with stable Graves' hyperthyroidism. Some clones in this sample may be carry-over from other donors' samples. The CDR3: CSASDRGTSGANVLTF. The CDR3 DNA follows: TGCAGTGCATCCGACAGGGGGACTTCTGGGGCCAACGTCCTGACTTTC.